This record looks at one T cell receptor beta chain sequence and its context. This receptor's antigen is unknown. No clone much larger than this one lies a single base away; base qualities are absent. TCRbeta CDR3 regions were amplified from genomic DNA by means of the immunoSEQ Assay, a bias-controlled multiplex PCR. The paper's data handling went like this. Within the assay, amplification of reference gene primers was used to estimate how many nucleated cells each sample contained. To quantify the absolute abundance of each unique TCRbeta CDR3 rearrangement, sequence reads were collapsed and filtered. For each sample, productive Simpson clonality was calculated as the square root of Simpson's diversity index over productive rearrangements. Not all clones reach the TCRdb copy of this immuneACCESS table, which keeps in-frame sequences only. Checked studies attribute under half of the gap to unresolved V genes and leave the rest unexplained. That table supplies the V and J calls and clone size; D and trimming were determined from the DNA. This sample lists 390,000 or so clones; around 90% were detected once. In total, the top ten clones hold about 6.5% of the sample.

This sample is drawn from a study of blood T cell repertoires in COVID-19 (TCRdb year 2020). At the level of the whole study: Samples covering the acute and convalescent phases of COVID-19 were provided by collaborators in the United States, Italy and Spain. The material from the prospective study consisted of cDNA or gDNA derived from T cells, B-cell-depleted T cells, or PBMCs. Subjects who had been exposed to COVID-19, were actively infected with it, or had recovered from it provided the deeply sampled blood TCRbeta repertoires that made up the dataset. The repertoires were released in a freely available public database meant as a resource for research on the immune response to SARS-CoV-2. The samples were drawn from the first 160 participants of the ongoing ImmuneRACE study and from 1,254 subjects provided by 6 global collaborators. The sample metadata nearly always contained a de-identified subject ID, COVID-19 status, age in years and sex. Where available, HLA class I and class II types were taken from metadata supplied by the sample provider and were not determined by assay-based typing.

Reading from cysteine to phenylalanine, the CDR3 counts 15 amino acids. Solely the CDR3 DNA is kept, with 45 bases framed from the first base. The junction shows trimming of 0 bases on V and 6 bases on J, plus 13 bases between the germline ends. Via the germline V gene, CDR1 is SGHRS and CDR2 YFSETQ. Each collaborating institution followed its own protocols to collect whole blood in K2EDTA tubes. For TCRbeta analysis, collaborators shipped samples in one of three forms: frozen whole blood, isolated PBMCs, or DNA extracted from either of those sample types. Results the study describes overall, beyond this receptor: The quantity of clinical and demographic metadata differed by source and by participant and was supplied without curation.

Recombination joined TRBV5-1 with TRBJ1-3; TRBD1 could be the D gene, as 6 bases match. Sequenced sample: peripheral blood. The TCR was taken from a man aged 18 to 29 with active or convalescent COVID-19. This receptor carries the CDR3 CASSLDGQSPNTIYF. The DNA sequence reads TGCGCCAGCAGCTTGGATGGACAGAGCCCAAACACCATATATTTT.